These 17 T cell receptor beta chains were all obtained from the same sample, sequenced in a study of human versus mouse CDR3 diversity and MHC coevolution. Only in-frame clones appear in the TCRdb table, and some are missing; sequencing was by immunoSEQ multiplex PCR. The sample gives tens of thousands of clones, just under 95% of which show up once; 15% to 20% is in the top ten. The specimen sequenced was naive CD4+ T cells from blood. Subset noted: CD45RO-negative CD62L-positive naive CD4 T cells. The receptors were gathered from a person aged 55-75 years in good health.

The chain has TRBV6-1 and TRBJ1-4, with 8 nucleotides matching TRBD1. Germline values: CDR1 MNHNS, CDR2 SASEGT. Germline trimming cut 2 bases from V and 8 bases from J; bases unmatched to any gene: 7. This CDR3 comprises 15 residues. CDR3 sequence (DNA): TGTGCCAGCAGTGAAAGGACAGGGAATAGAGAAAAACTGTTTTTT. This sequence encodes CASSERTGNREKLFF.

CDR3 DNA sequence: TGTGCCAGCAGCCCCGGGGGGGGGAGCTCCTACAATGAGCAGTTCTTC. Translating gives CASSPGGGSSYNEQFF. The rearrangement joins TRBV11-3 to TRBJ2-1; 8 nucleotides agree with TRBD2. CDR1 is SGHNT, CDR2 YENEEA, per germline. The V segment lost 5 bases and the J segment 0 bases; nucleotides outside the gene matches: 6. The CDR3 is 16 amino acids.

This clone was seen once. CDR3: CASKRTANTEAFF. The DNA for the CDR3 is TGCGCCAGCAAACGGACAGCGAACACTGAAGCTTTCTTT. The V gene is TRBV10-2, the J gene TRBJ1-1; tentative D call: TRBD1 (6 bases). V was trimmed by 7 bases and J by 1 base, leaving 10 bases between them. Germline values: CDR1 WSHSY, CDR2 SAAADI. The CDR3 extends over 13 amino acids.

This chain uses TRBV6-5 with TRBJ2-2, with TRBD2 as a possible D gene (5 bases). Deletions cut 5 bases from V and 4 bases from J, with 14 bases between. Germline V gene data show CDR1 as MNHEY and CDR2 as SVGAGI. This CDR3 has 15 residues. For the CDR3, the DNA is TGTGCCAGCAGTGCGGCGGAGGCGGGCACCGGGGAGCTGTTTTTT. This gives the protein CASSAAEAGTGELFF.

The rearrangement joins TRBV5-5 to TRBJ1-4; D is undetermined. Between the trimmed V and J ends, which lost 0 bases and 7 bases, there was a span of 10 bases. The germline CDR1 and CDR2 sequences are SGHKS and YYEKEE (reference sequence). The CDR3 sequence is 14 residues long. The CDR3 DNA is TGTGCCAGCAGCTTGGGCGACTCCACTGAAAAACTGTTTTTT. Protein: CASSLGDSTEKLFF.

CDR3: CAPCHHKRTHRGGQGRNHQPQHF. CDR3 DNA: TGTGCCCCCTGCCACCACAAAAGGACACATCGGGGGGGGCAGGGGCGGAACCATCAGCCCCAGCATTTT. The J gene is TRBJ1-5, the V gene TRBV9, with TRBD1 as a possible D gene (6 bases). V lost 10 bases, J lost 5 bases, and 46 bases lay in between. This CDR3 region has 23 residues. In germline, CDR1 is SGDLS, CDR2 YYNGEE.

The genes are TRBV5-1 and TRBJ1-1; D is unresolved. The CDR3 is made up of 14 amino acids. Trimming left V 4 bases short and J 1 base short, with 11 bases between. Germline CDR1 reads SGHRS; CDR2 reads YFSETQ. The DNA for the CDR3 is TGCGCCAGCAGCCCTGGGCCACCGAACACTGAAGCTTTCTTT. Its translation is CASSPGPPNTEAFF.

This clone was observed a handful of times. The V call is TRBV5-1, the J call TRBJ2-7, with 7 bases matching TRBD1. The junction had 7 bases not matched to a gene; V was cut back by 0 bases and J by 13 bases. There are 12 residues in the CDR3. Germline CDR1 reads SGHRS; CDR2 reads YFSETQ. As DNA, the CDR3 is TGCGCCAGCAGCTTGGAGGGACAGTATCTTTACTTC. This sequence encodes CASSLEGQYLYF.

V is TRBV19 and J is TRBJ1-2, with D possibly TRBD1 on 6 matching bases. Germline assignment: CDR1 LNHDA and CDR2 SQIVND (reference sequence). The CDR3 extends over 14 amino acids. V shed 6 bases and J shed 2 bases, with 13 bases lying between them. The CDR3 here is CASRTQGRNYGYTF. Written as DNA, the CDR3 is TGTGCCAGTAGGACACAGGGTAGGAACTATGGCTACACCTTC.

This chain joins TRBV19 and TRBJ2-1; a weak D match, TRBD2 (6 bases). The CDR3 is 21 amino acids. Germline-derived CDR1 and CDR2 are LNHDA and SQIVND (reference sequence). V was pared by 4 bases and J by 0 bases, with 28 bases between. CDR3 nucleotide sequence: TGTGCCAGTAGTACCCTCCGTCCCGGTTTGCTAGCGCCTAGCTCCTACAATGAGCAGTTCTTC. Translating it yields CASSTLRPGLLAPSSYNEQFF.

The genes are TRBV11-1 and TRBJ1-1; TRBD1 might be the D (6 bases). With 5 bases removed from V and 11 bases from J, the gap between germline ends came to 12 bases. The CDR3 length is 11 residues. Looked up from germline, CDR1 is SGHAT and CDR2 is FQDESV (reference sequence). As DNA, the CDR3 is TGTGCCAGCAGCACAGGGACCAGGGCTTTCTTT. As protein: CASSTGTRAFF.

The V gene is TRBV30, the J gene TRBJ2-1; the match to TRBD2 covers 7 bases. The germline gives CDR1 GTSNPN, CDR2 SVGIG (reference sequence). The CDR3 runs to 14 residues. The CDR3 spells CAGGASGSYNEQFF. In DNA, the CDR3 is TGTGCGGGGGGAGCTAGCGGAAGCTACAATGAGCAGTTCTTC.

This clone occurred once. The chain has TRBV5-1 and TRBJ2-3; TRBD1 matches at 9 bases. The CDR3 covers 16 residues. Germline lookup yields CDR1 SGHRS and CDR2 YFSETQ. After removal of 2 bases from V and 5 bases from J, the junction contained 9 bases not matched to a gene. CDR3 in amino acids: CASSLWTGVLRDTQYF. The CDR3 DNA is TGCGCCAGCAGCTTATGGACAGGGGTATTAAGAGATACGCAGTATTTT.

The CDR3 sequence: CASSVARQGTGELFF. The CDR3 bases are TGTGCCAGCAGCGTAGCGAGACAGGGCACCGGGGAGCTGTTTTTT. V usage is TRBV9 and J usage is TRBJ2-2; 7 bases line up with TRBD1. The germline CDR1 and CDR2 sequences are SGDLS and YYNGEE. V trimming: 0 bases; J trimming: 4 bases; junction bases outside the gene matches: 3. This CDR3 is built from 15 residues.

This chain's CDR3 is CASSLGGEYGYTF. The DNA of the CDR3 is TGTGCCAGCAGCTTAGGGGGAGAATATGGCTACACCTTC. The chain links TRBV11-3 to TRBJ1-2, with unresolved D. The CDR3 has 13 amino acids. Trimming left V 1 base short and J 5 bases short, with 8 bases between. Germline lookup yields CDR1 SGHNT and CDR2 YENEEA.

This chain joins TRBV7-3 and TRBJ2-6; D call uncertain. The germline gives CDR1 SGHTA, CDR2 FQGTGA. V dropped 5 bases and J dropped 0 bases, with 8 bases sitting between them. The CDR3 has 15 amino acids. The CDR3 sequence is CASSGRSSGANVLTF. The DNA for the CDR3 is TGTGCCAGCAGCGGCCGGAGCTCTGGGGCCAACGTCCTGACTTTC.

The CDR3 region has the DNA TGTGCCAGCCGCGTGGGACAGGCGAACACTGAAGCTTTCTTT. Amino acid sequence: CASRVGQANTEAFF. This chain links TRBV19 with TRBJ1-1, with TRBD1 identical over 8 bases. The CDR3 contains 14 residues. Trimming cost V 9 bases and J 1 base; bases outside gene matches: 7. Germline V lookup: CDR1 LNHDA, CDR2 SQIVND (reference sequence).